This T cell receptor (beta chain) was sequenced for a study of human T cells and chemical hapten exposure. The wider study: Researchers reported sensitizing a 2 cm by 2 cm upper inner arm skin site with 2% DPC.

A single record per CDR3 protein comes from TCRdb applying MiXCR to the RACE reads. The data show 50,000 to 75,000 distinct CDR3 sequences, about 10% seen once. This sample's time point: patch test 3, about 24 weeks after DPC sensitization. Treatment denoted: therapeutic diphenylcyclopropenone sensitization with weekly scalp DPC. Samples of blood were obtained prior to the application of each patch test. Comment on this clonotype: Its antigen is unidentified.

J was trimmed by 3 bases and V by 2 bases; bases with no gene match: 9. The CDR3 sequence is 16 residues long. The germline V gene has CDR1 SGHNT and CDR2 YYREEE (reference sequence). The study's findings and limits: With alopecia, donors may have immune responses unlike healthy people's.

The sample consisted of whole blood, taken in connection with sensitization to the hapten diphenylcyclopropenone (DPC). The chain employs TRBV5-4 and TRBJ2-7; 9 bases match TRBD2. The receptor was isolated from a woman aged 25 to 39 with alopecia areata. Some clones in this sample may be carry-over from other donors' samples. CDR3 in amino acids: CASSLDGASGVYEQYF. CDR3 DNA sequence: TGTGCCAGCAGCTTAGACGGGGCTAGCGGGGTCTACGAGCAGTACTTC.